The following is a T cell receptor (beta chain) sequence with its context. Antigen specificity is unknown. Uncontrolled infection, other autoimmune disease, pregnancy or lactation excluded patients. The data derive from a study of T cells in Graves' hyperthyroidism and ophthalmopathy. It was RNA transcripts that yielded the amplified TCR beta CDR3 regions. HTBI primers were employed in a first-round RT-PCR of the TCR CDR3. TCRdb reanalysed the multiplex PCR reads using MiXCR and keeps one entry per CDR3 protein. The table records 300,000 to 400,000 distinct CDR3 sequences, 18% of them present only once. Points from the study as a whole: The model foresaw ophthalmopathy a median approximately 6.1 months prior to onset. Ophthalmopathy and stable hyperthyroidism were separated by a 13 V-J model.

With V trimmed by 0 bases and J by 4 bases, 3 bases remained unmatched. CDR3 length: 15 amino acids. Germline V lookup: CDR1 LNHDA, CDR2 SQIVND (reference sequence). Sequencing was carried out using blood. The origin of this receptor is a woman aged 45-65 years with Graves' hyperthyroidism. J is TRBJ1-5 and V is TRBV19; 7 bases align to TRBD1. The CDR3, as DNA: TGTGCCAGTAGTATAGATCACAGGGGAAATCAGCCCCAGCATTTT. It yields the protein CASSIDHRGNQPQHF.